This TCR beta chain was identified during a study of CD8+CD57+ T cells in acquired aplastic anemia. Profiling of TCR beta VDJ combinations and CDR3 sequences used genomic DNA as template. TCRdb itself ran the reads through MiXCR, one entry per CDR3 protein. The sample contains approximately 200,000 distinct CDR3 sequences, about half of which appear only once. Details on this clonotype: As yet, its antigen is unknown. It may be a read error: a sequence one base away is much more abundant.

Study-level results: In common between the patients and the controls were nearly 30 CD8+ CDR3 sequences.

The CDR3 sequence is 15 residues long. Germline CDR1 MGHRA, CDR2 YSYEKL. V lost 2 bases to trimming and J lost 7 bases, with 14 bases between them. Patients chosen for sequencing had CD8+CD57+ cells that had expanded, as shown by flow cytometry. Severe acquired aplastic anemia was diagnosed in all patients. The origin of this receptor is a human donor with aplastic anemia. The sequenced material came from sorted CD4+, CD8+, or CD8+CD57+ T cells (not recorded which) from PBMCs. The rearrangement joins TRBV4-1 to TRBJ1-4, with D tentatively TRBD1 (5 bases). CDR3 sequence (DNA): TGCGCCAGCAGCCAAACAAGGGGATCAGGTGAAAAACTGTTTTTT. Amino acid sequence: CASSQTRGSGEKLFF.